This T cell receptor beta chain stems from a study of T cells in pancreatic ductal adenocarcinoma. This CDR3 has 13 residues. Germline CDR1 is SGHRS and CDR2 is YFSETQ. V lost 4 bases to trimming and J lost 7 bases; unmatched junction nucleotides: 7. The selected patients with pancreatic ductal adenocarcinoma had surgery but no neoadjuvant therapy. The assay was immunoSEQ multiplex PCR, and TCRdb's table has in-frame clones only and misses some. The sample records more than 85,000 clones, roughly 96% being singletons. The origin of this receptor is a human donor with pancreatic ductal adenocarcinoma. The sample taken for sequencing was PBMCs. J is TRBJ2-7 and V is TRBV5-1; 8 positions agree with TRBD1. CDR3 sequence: CASSLGDRREQYF. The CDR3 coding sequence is TGCGCCAGCAGCCTAGGGGACAGGCGGGAGCAGTACTTC.